The clone carrying this T cell receptor beta chain showed up just a few times. The data derive from a study of T-cell memory formation after mild COVID-19. CDR1 is SGDLS, CDR2 YYNGEE, per germline. The V gene lost 0 bases and the J gene lost 0 bases, with 11 bases spanning the gap. The CDR3 extends over 16 amino acids. 5'RACE, which relied on constant-segment primers, yielded TCR alpha and TCR beta cDNA libraries carrying sample barcodes and UMIs. From the 5' RACE reads, TCRdb called clonotypes with MiXCR, one entry per CDR3 protein. The table has around 300,000 distinct CDR3 sequences, about 20% seen once.

The chain employs TRBV9 and TRBJ2-3; D gene ambiguous. This receptor was taken from a man aged 18 to 30 who had mild COVID-19 (a few samples of this study predate the infection). Cell type and time point are not known. The sequencing input was PBMCs or a T cell subset sorted from them (not recorded which). This CDR3 reads CASSVVASASTDTQYF. CDR3 coding DNA: TGTGCCAGCAGCGTAGTGGCCAGCGCTAGCACAGATACGCAGTATTTT.